Below, one T cell receptor (beta chain) is given with its context. Its antigen is not identified. Sequencing relied on a cDNA template that was reverse transcribed from extracted RNA. The method was immunoSEQ multiplex PCR; TCRdb's version includes in-frame clones alone and lacks a portion of them. The table records about 150,000 clones, over 70% of them present only once. This sample is drawn from a study of CD8+ T cells in alopecia areata. Study in general: Tofacitinib administration to treated patients was oral, at 5 to 10 mg twice daily. Tofacitinib was given for 6 to 18 months, then stopped for 6 months. Study findings and constraints: Tissue-resident alphabeta T cells belonging to normal skin likewise get sequenced within scalp specimens.

V was pared by 0 bases and J by 2 bases, with 7 bases between. Germline CDR1 is MNHEY and CDR2 is SMNVEV (reference sequence). CDR3 length: 14 amino acids. It was from alopecia areata patients that lesional scalp punch biopsies and peripheral blood were collected. The material sequenced was CD8+ T cells sorted from blood, taken at week 0. J is TRBJ1-2 and V is TRBV27; TRBD1 is a possible D gene (5 bases). The clonotype was recovered from a human donor with alopecia areata. For the CDR3, the DNA is TGTGCCAGCAGTTTATCGGGACCGAACTATGGCTACACCTTC. Encoded protein: CASSLSGPNYGYTF.